Below, one T cell receptor (beta chain) is given with its context. These data originate in a study of cytomegalovirus exposure and HLA in healthy donors. Healthy individuals who donated bone marrow served as the donors. The PCR ran on 60 Vbeta and 13 Jbeta primers. Under the authors' procedure: An analysis that came later counted 73 million or so unique TCR beta chains, approximately 11 million shared. Profiling relied on immunoSEQ multiplex PCR, and the TCRdb table lists in-frame clones only, not all of them. That table gives V, J and clone size, and the DNA gave D and trimming. The data hold 150,000 to 200,000 clones, with 84% observed a single time. V lost 0 bases and J lost 4, with 19 bases in between. Per the germline V gene, CDR1 is SGDLS and CDR2 is YYNGEE. CDR3 length equals 18 residues.

The receptor was derived from a girl under 18 in good health and CMV-seropositive. The chain links TRBV9 to TRBJ2-2; D may be TRBD1 (5 bases). Sequenced sample: PBMCs. The CDR3 sequence: CASSVDSLAGSATGELFF. DNA for the CDR3: TGTGCCAGCAGCGTAGATAGCTTGGCAGGGTCGGCCACCGGGGAGCTGTTTTTT.